The 7 T cell receptor beta chains reported below all come from one sample, sequenced in a study of beta chain features in type 1 diabetes. The entirety of the isolated RNA underwent reverse transcription, so expressed TCRB transcripts were sequenced. The data were produced by immunoSEQ multiplex PCR, yet TCRdb's version contains in-frame clones alone and is incomplete. The sample holds about 320,000 clones, around 15% seen once. The specimen was central memory CD4+ T cells from blood. Receptors were obtained from a man aged 25-45 years in good health.

With respect to this clone: A much larger clone differs from this one at a single base, so this may be a read error. The V gene is TRBV11-3, the J gene TRBJ2-5; D is perhaps TRBD1 (6 bases). This CDR3 is 11 amino acids long. From germline, CDR1 is SGHNT and CDR2 YENEEA. Trimming took off 5 bases at V and 5 bases at J, with 6 bases between the two ends. CDR3 nucleotides: TGTGCCAGCAGCCAGGGGGAGACCCAGTACTTC. It yields the protein CASSQGETQYF. The whole variable domain, remainder taken from reference TRBV11-3 and TRBJ2-5, is EAGVVQSPRYKIIEKKQPVAFWCNPISGHNTLYWYLQNLGQGPELLIRYENEEAVDDSQLPKDRFSAERLKGVDSTLKIQPAELGDSAVYLCASSQGETQYFGPGTRLLVL.

The genes are TRBV14 and TRBJ1-5, with 12 bases aligning to TRBD1. The junction had 8 bases not matched to a gene; V was cut back by 4 bases and J by 7 bases. The CDR3 contains 16 residues. Germline V CDR1 and CDR2: SGHDN, FVKESK. DNA for the CDR3: TGTGCCAGCAGCCCTCCCTGGGACAGGGGGCGGCAGCCCCAGCATTTT. Amino acids: CASSPPWDRGRQPQHF.

In this sample, this clone turned up a few times. The chain joins TRBV18 to TRBJ1-4, with TRBD1 as a possible D gene (6 bases). Trimming took off 4 bases at V and 6 bases at J, with 12 bases between the two ends. CDR3 length: 14 amino acids. Germline CDR1 reads KGHSH; CDR2 reads LQKENI. The CDR3 reads CASSRQAAHEKLFF. CDR3 sequence (DNA): TGTGCCAGCTCACGACAGGCGGCGCATGAAAAACTGTTTTTT. Full variable domain (rest looked up from reference TRBV18 and TRBJ1-4): NAGVMQNPRHLVRRRGQEARLRCSPMKGHSHVYWYRQLPEEGLKFMVYLQKENIIDESGMPKERFSAEFPKEGPSILRIQQVVRGDSAAYFCASSRQAAHEKLFFGSGTQLSVL.

On this clone: With a far larger clone one base away, a read error is the likely cause. The J gene is TRBJ2-5, the V gene TRBV10-2, with D hard to call. CDR3 length: 12 amino acids. Germline V gene lookup returns CDR1 WSHSY and CDR2 SAAADI. The CDR3 DNA reads TGCGCCATCAGTGAGATGGTGGAGACCCAGTACTTC. Translating gives CAISEMVETQYF.

This chain connects TRBV11-3 to TRBJ1-1; possible D gene TRBD1, 6 bases. The CDR3 is 13 amino acids. Trimming pared 4 bases from V and 7 bases from J, leaving 13 bases between. Germline V lookup: CDR1 SGHNT, CDR2 YENEEA. The CDR3 sequence is CASSSRDKGEAFF. CDR3 DNA: TGTGCCAGCAGCTCCCGGGACAAAGGTGAAGCTTTCTTT.

The chain recombines TRBV9 with TRBJ2-1; 12 bases agree with TRBD1. V shed 4 bases, J shed 7 bases, and the junction held 9 bases outside the gene matches. The CDR3 spans 16 residues. Per the germline V gene, CDR1 is SGDLS and CDR2 is YYNGEE. The DNA for the CDR3 is TGTGCCAGCAGCTTTGGGACAGGGGGCGCGGGGAATGAGCAGTTCTTC. Its protein product is CASSFGTGGAGNEQFF.

Many counts were recorded for this clone. The V call is TRBV7-9, the J call TRBJ1-1, with D tentatively TRBD1 (5 bases). The CDR3 spans 13 residues. Germline CDR1 SEHNR, CDR2 FQNEAQ (reference sequence). Trimming took 6 bases from V and 5 from J, leaving 13 bases between them. DNA of the CDR3: TGTGCCAGCAGTCGGGGCGCCGGGACTGAAGCTTTCTTT. Translating it yields CASSRGAGTEAFF. The full variable domain, in which reference TRBV7-9 and TRBJ1-1 provide the parts outside the CDR3, is DTGVSQNPRHKITKRGQNVTFRCDPISEHNRLYWYRQTLGQGPEFLTYFQNEAQLEKSRLLSDRFSAERPKGSFSTLEIQRTEQGDSAMYLCASSRGAGTEAFFGQGTRLTVV.